This T cell receptor (beta chain) was recorded in a study of T cell repertoires in cytomegalovirus infection. Worth noting for this clonotype: Antigen specificity is unknown.

This CDR3 region has 13 residues. Trimming removed 6 bases at V and 6 bases at J, with 17 bases between. Looked up from germline, CDR1 is SQVTM and CDR2 is ANQGSEA. TCRdb used MiXCR to reprocess the reads, holding one entry per CDR3 protein. Of roughly 990,000 distinct CDR3 sequences listed, roughly 30% were seen once; the top ten hold around 15%. The TCR was taken from a human donor in good health (CMV status not recorded). Some clones in this sample may be carry-over from other donors' samples. Source: cultured CD8+ T cells from PBMCs, taken from culture after CMV antigen stimulation. V is TRBV29-1 and J is TRBJ2-5; possible D gene TRBD2, 6 bases. The CDR3 DNA reads TGCAGCGTCCCCCCCTTCGGGGGAAAGACCCAGTACTTC. Translated, it gives CSVPPFGGKTQYF.